Listed below are T cell receptor beta chains from one sample, sequenced in a study of T cell responses to AZD1222 COVID-19 vaccine. Here immunoSEQ multiplex PCR was the method, and the copy in TCRdb shows in-frame clones only, minus some. This sample yields some 150,000 clones, of which more than 70% are seen a single time; roughly 1.5% belongs to the top ten. The sequencing used peripheral blood, collected 28 days after the second AZD1222 dose. Receptor source: an adult who received the AZD1222 COVID-19 vaccine. Both conserved end residues are part of each CDR3. The order of the fields is clone size, J gene, V gene, D gene, CDR3 DNA, CDR3 protein. D genes are given only for firm matches. Not every row has a clone size; where given, it reads once, few, many or a size class.

-	TRBJ1-2	TRBV6-6	-	TGTGCCAGCAGTTATGAGACATATTTAACTAACTATGGCTACACCTTC	CASSYETYLTNYGYTF
-	TRBJ2-4	TRBV2	-	TGTGCCAGCAGCCAACAGCTAGCCAAAAACATTCAGTACTTC	CASSQQLAKNIQYF
-	TRBJ2-7	TRBV18	-	TGTGCCAGCTCACCACCCGAGGGGTCGAGCTTGCAGTACTTC	CASSPPEGSSLQYF
-	TRBJ1-1	TRBV4-3	-	TGCGCCAGCAGCCAAGATCAAAAGGGAATGCTTACTGAAGCTTTCTTT	CASSQDQKGMLTEAFF
-	TRBJ1-1	TRBV7-9	-	TGTGCCAGCACCACAGATGCAGGGCGCACTGAAGCTTTCTTT	CASTTDAGRTEAFF
-	TRBJ1-6	TRBV5-5	-	TGTGCCAGCAGCTTGAGAGGGGGTGACAATTCACCCCTCCACTTT	CASSLRGGDNSPLHF
-	TRBJ2-3	TRBV5-8	-	TGTGCCAGCAGCTTGCGACAGGCGCAGTATTTT	CASSLRQAQYF
-	TRBJ1-3	TRBV12-5	TRBD1	TGTGCTAGTGCCCTTTTACCGGGACAGGCTCCGTCCGACTTT	CASALLPGQAPSDF
-	TRBJ2-3	TRBV4-3	-	TGCGCCAGCAGCCCGGACCTAACTGGCACAGATACGCAGTATTTT	CASSPDLTGTDTQYF
few	TRBJ2-7	TRBV4-1	TRBD1	TGCGCCAGCAGCCAAGCCGGGACAGGGGTTAGCGAGCAGTACTTC	CASSQAGTGVSEQYF
-	TRBJ1-2	TRBV18	-	TGTGCCAGCTCTTCGGTCGCAGCTAACTATGGCTACACCTTC	CASSSVAANYGYTF
few	TRBJ2-3	TRBV5-6	TRBD1	TGTGCCAGCAGTGACGGACAGGCCGTCTACCAAAGCACAGATACGCAGTATTTT	CASSDGQAVYQSTDTQYF
-	TRBJ2-1	TRBV27	-	TGTGCCAGCAGTTTCCTCAGTGAGCAGTTCTTC	CASSFLSEQFF
-	TRBJ1-1	TRBV25-1	-	TGTGCCAGCAGTGAGGGGCTAATGAACACTGAAGCTTTCTTT	CASSEGLMNTEAFF
-	TRBJ2-3	TRBV28	-	TGTGCCAGCAGTTTAGTAAGCTTCACGGGGGATACGCAGTATTTT	CASSLVSFTGDTQYF
-	TRBJ1-2	TRBV4-3	TRBD1	TGCGCCAGCAGCCAAGGCAGGGGGGACGGCTACACCTTC	CASSQGRGDGYTF
-	TRBJ2-7	TRBV6-6	-	TGTGCCAGCAGTTCCACAGGGAACTCCTACGAGCAGTACTTC	CASSSTGNSYEQYF
-	TRBJ1-2	TRBV10-3	TRBD1	TGTGCCATCAGGGACGAGACAGGGGTAGACTATGGCTACACCTTC	CAIRDETGVDYGYTF
-	TRBJ1-1	TRBV29-1	-	TGCAGCGTTGCCGACAGGCCGAACACTGAAGCTTTCTTT	CSVADRPNTEAFF
few	TRBJ2-7	TRBV27	TRBD1	TGTGCCAGCAGTTTATCCGCGACAGGGGGCCTGGGGCAGTACTTC	CASSLSATGGLGQYF
-	TRBJ2-7	TRBV28	-	TGTGCCATAGAAGGGGGGACACATTACGAGCAGTACTTC	CAIEGGTHYEQYF
-	TRBJ1-3	TRBV6-5	-	TGTGCCAGCAGGGTGGACCTAAACTCTGGAAACACCATATATTTT	CASRVDLNSGNTIYF
-	TRBJ1-5	TRBV18	-	TGTGCCAGCTCACCCGCCGGTTTCCAGGGCGGTCAGCCCCAGCATTTT	CASSPAGFQGGQPQHF
-	TRBJ2-5	TRBV3-1/TRBV3-2	TRBD1	TGTGCCAGCAGCCCCTGGACAGGGAAAGAGACCCAGTACTTC	CASSPWTGKETQYF
-	TRBJ2-3	TRBV4-1	-	TGCGCCAGCAGCCAAGATCGCGTTACGCAGTATTTT	CASSQDRVTQYF
once	TRBJ1-6	TRBV4-1	-	TGCGCCAGCAGCCCCGTACGCACCGGGAGGATTTCACCCCTCCACTTT	CASSPVRTGRISPLHF
-	TRBJ2-7	TRBV7-3	-	TGTGCCAGCAGCCTCTCTACAGGGAACTCCTACGAGCAGTACTTC	CASSLSTGNSYEQYF
once	TRBJ1-2	TRBV7-3	TRBD1	TGTGCCAGCTCAGAAGCACAGGGGGCGGGTGGCTACACCTTC	CASSEAQGAGGYTF
-	TRBJ2-5	TRBV5-8	TRBD2	TGTGCCAGCAGCACAGGGACTAGCGCTCTTGGAGGAGAGACCCAGTACTTC	CASSTGTSALGGETQYF
-	TRBJ1-1	TRBV13	-	TGTGCCAGCAGCCCAGGTACTGCCACTGAAGCTTTCTTT	CASSPGTATEAFF
few	TRBJ1-1	TRBV28	-	TGTGCCAGCAGGAGGGGGGGAGGTACGGCTGAAGCTTTCTTT	CASRRGGGTAEAFF
-	TRBJ1-2	TRBV6-5	-	TGTGCCAGCAGTTTTCGGACTGGGCGGGGCTACACCTTC	CASSFRTGRGYTF
-	TRBJ1-2	TRBV11-3	TRBD1	TGTGCCAGCAGCCCCCAGACAGGGGGGGGCTACACCTTC	CASSPQTGGGYTF
once	TRBJ1-1	TRBV6-1	-	TGTGCCAGCAGTGAATATCCGGGGGCGATGACTGAAGCTTTCTTT	CASSEYPGAMTEAFF
-	TRBJ1-3	TRBV24-1	-	TGTGCCACCAGTGAAGGGCCAGCAGCTGGAAACACCATATATTTT	CATSEGPAAGNTIYF
-	TRBJ2-1	TRBV30	-	TGTGCCTGGAGTTCGTTGACCTTATACTACAATGAGCAGTTCTTC	CAWSSLTLYYNEQFF
once	TRBJ2-3	TRBV4-2	-	TGTGCCAGCAGCCAATCTAGGGAGTACTCAGATACGCAGTATTTT	CASSQSREYSDTQYF
-	TRBJ1-2	TRBV10-3	-	TGTGCCATCAGTGAGTCGCAGGAGGGATGGGACTATGGCTACACCTTC	CAISESQEGWDYGYTF
few	TRBJ2-7	TRBV5-6	-	TGTGCCAGCAGCCTCTACTCCTACGAGCAGTACTTC	CASSLYSYEQYF
-	TRBJ2-2	TRBV3-1/TRBV3-2	-	TGTGCCAGCAGCCCGCGGGCGGTGAACACCGGGGAGCTGTTTTTT	CASSPRAVNTGELFF
-	TRBJ1-1	TRBV29-1	-	TGCAGCGTTGAAGATCTGCCAGGATCCTCGAACACTGAAGCTTTCTTT	CSVEDLPGSSNTEAFF
-	TRBJ2-7	TRBV28	-	TGTGCCAGCAGTCTAGGGTTTTCCTACGAGCAGTACTTC	CASSLGFSYEQYF
few	TRBJ2-1	TRBV12-5	-	TGTGCTAGTGGTTTGGAATGGGGGAGTGAGCAGTTCTTC	CASGLEWGSEQFF
once	TRBJ2-7	TRBV5-5	-	TGTGCCAGCAGCCCCGGGACCCACTACGAGCAGTACTTC	CASSPGTHYEQYF
-	TRBJ2-3	TRBV28	-	TGTGCCAGCAGTTGGATAGCCCTTGGCACAGATACGCAGTATTTT	CASSWIALGTDTQYF
-	TRBJ2-5	TRBV11-3	TRBD1	TGTGCCAGCAGCTTAGATGGGACAGGGTATCGGACCCAGTACTTC	CASSLDGTGYRTQYF
-	TRBJ1-5	TRBV6-2/TRBV6-3	-	TGTGCCAGCAGTTACTCGGTCAGGGAACTCCATCAGCCCCAGCATTTT	CASSYSVRELHQPQHF
-	TRBJ1-5	TRBV7-8	TRBD1	TGTGCCAGCAGCTTAGTGGGACAGGGAAGCACCAATCAGCCCCAGCATTTT	CASSLVGQGSTNQPQHF
-	TRBJ2-3	TRBV11-2	-	TGTGCCAGCAGCTTCCAAATGGCATCAGATACGCAGTATTTT	CASSFQMASDTQYF
-	TRBJ2-2	TRBV10-2	TRBD2	TGCGCCAGCTTGACTAGCGGATACACCGGGGAGCTGTTTTTT	CASLTSGYTGELFF
-	TRBJ1-2	TRBV28	-	TGTGCCAGCAGTTTTCTCAGCCTAAGGGGGGGTGAGGGCTACACCTTC	CASSFLSLRGGEGYTF
-	TRBJ1-1	TRBV12-3/TRBV12-4	-	TGTGCCAGCAGCCTCCGGGGCAACACTGAAGCTTTCTTT	CASSLRGNTEAFF
few	TRBJ2-4	TRBV7-9	TRBD1	TGTGCCAGCAGCCTCGACAGGGTAGGCATTCAGTACTTC	CASSLDRVGIQYF